This T cell receptor beta chain was sequenced for a study of OX40 agonist ivuxolimab in advanced cancers. Sequencing used immunoSEQ multiplex PCR; TCRdb keeps in-frame clones, though not all of them. The sample contains approximately 87,000 clones, 92% of which appear only once. Of note for this clone: Antigen unknown.

Broader study findings: Researchers report that CD8+ T cells had, on average, more expanded clones than CD4+.

This sample comprised CD4+ or CD8+ T cells sorted from blood, obtained in a trial of the OX40 agonist ivuxolimab. The sequence was obtained from an adult with an advanced solid tumor such as melanoma, head and neck, liver or kidney cancer.

In nucleotides, the CDR3 is TGTGCCAGCAGCTTGCCCCGGCCCTATGGCTACACCTTC. Protein product: CASSLPRPYGYTF. V usage is TRBV5-6 and J usage is TRBJ1-2; no reliable D call. V lost 1 base and J lost 4, with 8 bases in between. Germline V gives CDR1 SGHDT, CDR2 YYEEEE. CDR3 size: 13 residues.